The 32 T cell receptor beta chains reported below all come from one sample, sequenced in a study of OX40 agonist ivuxolimab in advanced cancers. Using immunoSEQ multiplex PCR, the repertoire was profiled, and TCRdb retains in-frame clones only, with some absent. This sample has about 79,000 clones, with 88% found just once. Sequencing was performed on CD4+ or CD8+ T cells sorted from blood, taken in a trial of the OX40 agonist ivuxolimab. The receptor set was obtained from an adult with an advanced solid tumor such as melanoma, head and neck, liver or kidney cancer.

This rearrangement joins TRBV6-5 to TRBJ2-7, with 8 positions matching TRBD1. The V and J ends lost 6 bases and 2 bases, in that order; junction bases with no gene match: 3. Germline lookup yields CDR1 MNHEY and CDR2 SVGAGI. This CDR3 has 13 residues. CDR3 DNA sequence: TGTGCCAGCAGACGGACAGGGACCTACGAGCAGTACTTC. The encoded protein is CASRRTGTYEQYF.

The genes are TRBV6-5 and TRBJ1-6; D is perhaps TRBD1 (6 bases). Trimming removed 5 bases from V and 2 bases from J, with 10 bases in between. Germline assignment: CDR1 MNHEY and CDR2 SVGAGI. The CDR3 sequence is 15 residues long. The CDR3 coding sequence is TGTGCCAGCAGTCGGACAGTTCCCTATAATTCACCCCTCCACTTT. Its protein is CASSRTVPYNSPLHF.

The chain uses TRBV6-1 and TRBJ2-5, with 8 nucleotides matching TRBD2. The CDR3 covers 16 residues. The V gene end was trimmed by 3 bases and the J gene end by 3 bases; junction bases not matched to a gene: 9. In germline, CDR1 is MNHNS, CDR2 SASEGT. In DNA, the CDR3 is TGTGCCAGCAGTGACCAACCGGGACTAGGTAAAGAGACCCAGTACTTC. Translation gives CASSDQPGLGKETQYF.

This clone was seen a handful of times. The rearrangement uses TRBV7-9 and TRBJ1-5; D remains ambiguous. The CDR3 consists of 15 residues. Trimming took off 5 bases at V and 1 base at J, with 12 bases between the two ends. Germline CDR1 SEHNR, CDR2 FQNEAQ (reference sequence). CDR3 nucleotides: TGTGCCAGCAGCAGAGATAGTGAGAGCAATCAGCCCCAGCATTTT. Its translation is CASSRDSESNQPQHF. Full variable domain (outside the CDR3, taken from reference TRBV7-9 and TRBJ1-5): DTGVSQNPRHKITKRGQNVTFRCDPISEHNRLYWYRQTLGQGPEFLTYFQNEAQLEKSRLLSDRFSAERPKGSFSTLEIQRTEQGDSAMYLCASSRDSESNQPQHFGDGTRLSIL.

The V gene is TRBV30, the J gene TRBJ2-5; D tentatively reads TRBD1 or TRBD2 (5 bases each). This CDR3 has 13 amino acids. The V end was cut by 2 bases, the J end by 5 bases, with 12 bases between. CDR1 is GTSNPN, CDR2 SVGIG, per germline (reference sequence). CDR3 coding DNA: TGTGCCTGGAGTACCGGGGACGGGGAGACCCAGTACTTC. Encoded protein: CAWSTGDGETQYF.

V usage is TRBV28 and J usage is TRBJ1-1; weak D call: TRBD1 (5 bases). This CDR3 spans 13 amino acids. V was pared by 7 bases and J by 2 bases, with 11 bases between. In germline, CDR1 is MDHEN, CDR2 SYDVKM. The CDR3 DNA is TGTGCCAGCACCGGACACCAAAACACTGAAGCTTTCTTT. Translating gives CASTGHQNTEAFF.

The chain couples TRBV5-1 to TRBJ2-3; TRBD2 is a possible D gene (6 bases). Trimming stripped 0 bases from V and 4 bases from J, with 9 bases between. The CDR3 loop spans 14 amino acids. The germline V gene encodes CDR1 SGHRS and CDR2 YFSETQ. The CDR3 DNA is TGCGCCAGCAGCTTGGGACTAGTGTCAGATACGCAGTATTTT. Protein sequence: CASSLGLVSDTQYF. The full variable domain, completed using reference TRBV5-1 and TRBJ2-3, is KAGVTQTPRYLIKTRGQQVTLSCSPISGHRSVSWYQQTPGQGLQFLFEYFSETQRNKGNFPGRFSGRQFSNSRSEMNVSTLELGDSALYLCASSLGLVSDTQYFGPGTRLTVL.

The chain recombines TRBV11-2 with TRBJ2-5; D unresolved. This CDR3 is 13 amino acids long. Trimming left V 2 bases short and J 0 bases short, with 4 bases between. Germline loops: CDR1 SGHAT, CDR2 FQNNGV. The CDR3 is CASSLLYQETQYF. The CDR3 DNA follows: TGTGCCAGCAGCTTATTGTACCAAGAGACCCAGTACTTC.

The rearrangement links TRBV10-1 to TRBJ1-1; D gene unclear. CDR1 is WNHNN, CDR2 SYGVQD, per germline (reference sequence). This CDR3 contains 14 residues. V lost 0 bases, J lost 5 bases, and 10 bases lay in between. The CDR3 region has the DNA TGCGCCAGCAGTGAGTCGGGTGGTGTGACTGAAGCTTTCTTT. It encodes CASSESGGVTEAFF.

V and J are TRBV11-2 and TRBJ2-1; TRBD2 agrees at 13 bases. Germline CDR1 and CDR2: SGHAT and FQNNGV. V gave up 5 bases and J gave up 4 bases; unmatched junction bases: 2. This CDR3 is built from 15 residues. For the CDR3, the DNA is TGTGCCAGCAGCCGGGGACTAGCGGGATACAATGAGCAGTTCTTC. Residues: CASSRGLAGYNEQFF. Drawing the rest from reference TRBV11-2 and TRBJ2-1, the complete variable domain is EAGVAQSPRYKIIEKRQSVAFWCNPISGHATLYWYQQILGQGPKLLIQFQNNGVVDDSQLPKDRFSAERLKGVDSTLKIQPAKLEDSAVYLCASSRGLAGYNEQFFGPGTRLTVL.

V gene TRBV11-2 combines with J gene TRBJ1-2; no reliable D call. Trimming took 5 bases from V and 2 from J, leaving 12 bases between them. From germline, CDR1 is SGHAT and CDR2 FQNNGV. The CDR3 loop spans 14 amino acids. CDR3 DNA: TGTGCCAGCAGCAAAAGCCCGGCGAACTATGGCTACACCTTC. This encodes CASSKSPANYGYTF.

This clone was observed a single time. The gene calls are TRBV7-6 and TRBJ2-2; 9 nucleotides line up with TRBD2. The germline CDR1 and CDR2 sequences are SGHVS and FNYEAQ. V was pared by 0 bases and J by 3 bases, with 5 bases of the junction left unmatched. The CDR3 length is 17 residues. The DNA for the CDR3 is TGTGCCAGCAGCTTAGCGGCTAGCGGGATGGACACCGGGGAGCTGTTTTTT. This translates into CASSLAASGMDTGELFF.

This clone occurred once. The chain couples TRBV30 to TRBJ2-1; TRBD1 matches 8 bases. Trimming took 2 bases from V and 9 from J; bases not matched to a gene: 6. CDR1 is GTSNPN, CDR2 SVGIG, per germline (reference sequence). This CDR3 comprises 13 residues. CDR3 sequence (DNA): TGTGCCTGGAGTCCCATAGGGACAGGTGAGCAGTTCTTC. Translation: CAWSPIGTGEQFF.

The CDR3 loop is CASSDRDTEAFF. Here the CDR3 DNA reads TGTGCCAGTAGCGACAGGGACACTGAAGCTTTCTTT. The chain employs TRBV19 and TRBJ1-1; 7 bases match TRBD1. V shed 6 bases, J shed 3 bases, and the junction held 1 base outside the gene matches. There are 12 residues in the CDR3. Germline-derived CDR1 and CDR2 are LNHDA and SQIVND (reference sequence).

The genes are TRBV5-1 and TRBJ2-1; no reliable D call. Germline values: CDR1 SGHRS, CDR2 YFSETQ. The CDR3 runs to 11 residues. V lost 4 bases to trimming and J lost 9 bases, with 8 bases between them. The CDR3 loop is CASSASREQFF. The DNA for the CDR3 is TGCGCCAGCAGCGCGTCTCGTGAGCAGTTCTTC. The full variable domain, completed using reference TRBV5-1 and TRBJ2-1, is KAGVTQTPRYLIKTRGQQVTLSCSPISGHRSVSWYQQTPGQGLQFLFEYFSETQRNKGNFPGRFSGRQFSNSRSEMNVSTLELGDSALYLCASSASREQFFGPGTRLTVL.

The V gene is TRBV7-3, the J gene TRBJ1-6; the D is unclear. The CDR3 loop spans 14 amino acids. Germline loops: CDR1 SGHTA, CDR2 FQGTGA. V was cut by 4 bases and J by 8 bases, with 12 bases left in between. CDR3 DNA: TGTGCCAGCAGCTCTGCGGGTTGGGATTCACCCCTCCACTTT. It yields the protein CASSSAGWDSPLHF.

This clone came up once. This rearrangement joins TRBV19 to TRBJ2-1; 11 bases are shared with TRBD2. The length of the CDR3 is 18 residues. With V trimmed by 6 bases and J by 5 bases, 15 bases remained unmatched. CDR1 LNHDA and CDR2 SQIVND come from the germline V gene (reference sequence). CDR3 in amino acids: CASRLYSGLAARHNEQFF. Written as DNA, the CDR3 is TGTGCCAGTAGGCTCTATTCGGGACTAGCGGCAAGACACAATGAGCAGTTCTTC.

The chain joins TRBV28 to TRBJ1-2, with D maybe TRBD1 (6 bases). CDR1 is MDHEN and CDR2 is SYDVKM in the germline V gene. The CDR3 is 14 residues long. V was shortened by 8 bases and J by 3 bases, with 16 bases between the two germline ends. The CDR3: CASGGGGWYYGYTF. The CDR3 coding sequence is TGTGCCAGCGGAGGGGGGGGCTGGTACTATGGCTACACCTTC.

This chain links TRBV5-1 with TRBJ2-7; D call uncertain. Looked up from germline, CDR1 is SGHRS and CDR2 is YFSETQ. The CDR3 spans 15 residues. V was cut by 0 bases and J by 3 bases, with 13 bases left in between. The CDR3, as DNA: TGCGCCAGCAGCTTGGCCGGAAGGGCCTACTACGAGCAGTACTTC. This translates into CASSLAGRAYYEQYF.

The chain links TRBV5-1 to TRBJ2-7, with D possibly being TRBD2 (5 bases). CDR3 length: 13 amino acids. CDR1 is SGHRS and CDR2 is YFSETQ in the germline V gene. Trimming took off 7 bases at V and 6 bases at J, with 17 bases between the two ends. This CDR3 reads CASGPMRESEQYF. The CDR3 DNA follows: TGCGCCAGCGGGCCGATGAGGGAAAGCGAGCAGTACTTC.

V is TRBV27 and J is TRBJ2-2; maybe TRBD2 (5 bases). Germline CDR1 and CDR2: MNHEY and SMNVEV (reference sequence). Trimming cost V 3 bases and J 11 bases, with 13 bases left between them. The CDR3 covers 13 residues. Here the CDR3 reads CASSFLNRDELFF. The CDR3 DNA sequence: TGTGCCAGCAGTTTCCTTAACCGGGATGAGCTGTTTTTT.

The rearrangement uses TRBV9 and TRBJ2-3; D gene uncertain. Germline values: CDR1 SGDLS, CDR2 YYNGEE. V dropped 4 bases and J dropped 0 bases, with 12 bases sitting between them. The CDR3 extends over 15 amino acids. Here the CDR3 DNA reads TGTGCCAGCAGCCTTAACGACTGGAGCACAGATACGCAGTATTTT. Encoded protein: CASSLNDWSTDTQYF. The full variable domain, completed using reference TRBV9 and TRBJ2-3, is DSGVTQTPKHLITATGQRVTLRCSPRSGDLSVYWYQQSLDQGLQFLIQYYNGEERAKGNILERFSAQQFPDLHSELNLSSLELGDSALYFCASSLNDWSTDTQYFGPGTRLTVL.

This clone appeared once. The V call is TRBV7-3, the J call TRBJ2-1, with 13 bases identical to TRBD2. Germline assignment: CDR1 SGHTA and CDR2 FQGTGA. V gave up 2 bases and J gave up 8 bases; unmatched junction bases: 0. The CDR3 totals 14 residues. In DNA form, the CDR3 reads TGTGCCAGCAGCTTAGGACTAGCGGGAGATGAGCAGTTCTTC. This sequence encodes CASSLGLAGDEQFF.

In the case of this clone: One end of the junction fails to match germline, which may point to a read error. At the DNA level, this CDR3 is encoded by other sequences in the same sample as well. Here the CDR3 reads CASSLGGQGSPYEQYF. CDR3 in DNA: TGTGCCAGCAGCTTAGGGGGACAGGGGAGCCCCTACGAACAGTACTTC. This chain connects TRBV13 to TRBJ2-7, with 10 bases aligning to TRBD1. This CDR3 comprises 16 residues. Germline V lookup: CDR1 PRHDT, CDR2 FYEKMQ (reference sequence).

The V call is TRBV9, the J call TRBJ2-5, with D unresolved. V lost 1 base and J 4 bases, leaving 8 bases between the germline ends. Germline loops: CDR1 SGDLS, CDR2 YYNGEE. CDR3 size: 13 residues. CDR3 DNA: TGTGCCAGCAGCGTAAACCCTGTAGAGACCCAGTACTTC. Its translation: CASSVNPVETQYF.

This rearrangement joins TRBV25-1 to TRBJ2-2; 11 nucleotides line up with TRBD1. Trimming at V came to 2 bases and at J to 6 bases, leaving 2 bases not matched to a gene. Per germline, CDR1 MGHDK and CDR2 SYGVNS. The CDR3 is 15 amino acids. The CDR3: CASSEPGQGAGELFF. In DNA form, the CDR3 reads TGTGCCAGCAGTGAACCGGGACAGGGGGCCGGGGAGCTGTTTTTT.

The chain joins TRBV30 to TRBJ2-1; 10 positions match TRBD2. Germline CDR1 reads GTSNPN; CDR2 reads SVGIG (reference sequence). Germline trimming cut 2 bases from V and 6 bases from J; bases unmatched to any gene: 10. The CDR3 runs 16 residues. Here the CDR3 DNA reads TGTGCCTGGAGTTACCTCGGGACTAGCGTCTCCAATGAGCAGTTCTTC. Residues: CAWSYLGTSVSNEQFF.

The chain combines TRBV5-1 with TRBJ2-7; D assignment may be TRBD1 or TRBD2 (5 bases each). The CDR3 loop spans 14 amino acids. Between the trimmed V and J ends, which lost 3 bases and 3 bases, there was a span of 13 bases. Per the germline V gene, CDR1 is SGHRS and CDR2 is YFSETQ. CDR3 region: CASSWGSGLYEQYF. The CDR3 DNA is TGCGCCAGCAGCTGGGGGAGCGGACTCTACGAGCAGTACTTC. The variable domain in full, completed from reference TRBV5-1 and TRBJ2-7, reads KAGVTQTPRYLIKTRGQQVTLSCSPISGHRSVSWYQQTPGQGLQFLFEYFSETQRNKGNFPGRFSGRQFSNSRSEMNVSTLELGDSALYLCASSWGSGLYEQYFGPGTRLTVT.

This clone was observed many times. V is TRBV28 and J is TRBJ1-5; possibly TRBD1 for D (6 bases). The germline V gene has CDR1 MDHEN and CDR2 SYDVKM. Trimming took 6 bases from V and 0 from J, leaving 12 bases between them. CDR3 length equals 15 residues. In DNA form, the CDR3 reads TGTGCCAGCAGCCGGACAGAACATAGCAATCAGCCCCAGCATTTT. It specifies CASSRTEHSNQPQHF.

This clone has only one observation. This chain joins TRBV5-5 and TRBJ2-5; the match to TRBD1 covers 7 bases. The CDR3 contains 13 residues. The V and J ends lost 4 bases and 3 bases, in that order; junction bases with no gene match: 3. The germline V gene encodes CDR1 SGHKS and CDR2 YYEKEE (reference sequence). CDR3 region: CASSADREETQYF. CDR3 in DNA: TGTGCCAGCAGCGCCGACAGGGAAGAGACCCAGTACTTC.

This chain links TRBV29-1 with TRBJ1-2; TRBD1 matches at 8 bases. The V and J ends lost 4 bases and 8 bases, in that order; junction bases with no gene match: 9. The germline CDR1 and CDR2 sequences are SQVTM and ANQGSEA. CDR3 length: 13 residues. In DNA form, the CDR3 reads TGCAGCGTTGGACAGGGGCATTTGGGCGGCTACACCTTC. Its protein product is CSVGQGHLGGYTF.

The rearrangement uses TRBV6-5 and TRBJ1-2; 9 bases are a match to TRBD1. The CDR3 totals 15 residues. Looked up from germline, CDR1 is MNHEY and CDR2 is SVGAGI. V shed 0 bases and J 6 bases; nucleotides not matched to a gene: 5. CDR3: CASSYSGTGIHGYTF. The CDR3 bases are TGTGCCAGCAGTTACTCGGGGACAGGGATTCATGGCTACACCTTC.